This TCR beta chain was identified during a study of OX40 agonist ivuxolimab in advanced cancers. Background for the entire study: Ivuxolimab was a fully human IgG2 agonistic monoclonal antibody targeting the costimulatory receptor OX40 (CD134). Partial responses occurred in three dose-escalation patients: two with cutaneous melanoma and one with hepatocellular carcinoma. Prior anti-PD-1, anti-PD-L1 or anti-CTLA-4 therapy was permitted, and checkpoint inhibitors had been received by approximately 39% of dose-escalation patients. Of the approximately 54 patients in dose escalation, around 19 had hepatocellular carcinoma, some 15 had melanoma, 9 had renal cell carcinoma and 9 had head and neck cancer. In the dose-escalation cohort, 70% to 90% of patients were male, and the mean age was 60 years with a range of roughly 20 to 85. The point of sequencing TCRbeta in the periphery was to test whether ivuxolimab changed TCR sequence diversity and drove clonal T-cell expansion. The paper covers the monotherapy dose-escalation part of the phase I ivuxolimab trial, which included N = 52 patients. Intravenous ivuxolimab was administered to patients every 2 weeks at six dose levels: 0.01, 0.1, 0.3, 1.5, 3 and 10 mg/kg. Results the study describes overall, beyond this receptor: In partial responders in the 0.1-3.0 mg/kg groups, normalized peripheral clonal expansion was found to be among the lowest, especially among CD8+ T cells. Low levels of normalized T-cell clonal expansion were also seen in some patients who did not respond. Antigen specificity was not determined for the clonally expanded peripheral T cells. At doses from 0.1 to 3.0 mg/kg, clonal expansion was seen in both CD4+ and CD8+ blood T cells between baseline and week 6. After ivuxolimab, CD8+ T cells had more expanded clones than CD4+ T cells on average.

For sequencing of the TCRbeta CDR3 region, genomic DNA was extracted from the sorted cells. TCRbeta CDR3 regions were sequenced using the immunoSEQ Assay. The immuneACCESS repertoire file appears here via TCRdb, limited to in-frame rearrangements. These files lack a portion of the clones; in checked studies, under half of the deficit traces to unresolved V genes, and the cause of the others is not known. Within this sample are about 38,000 clones, with 70% to 80% of them counted one time only. 9.5% to 15% of the sample belongs to the ten largest clones. The trial excluded patients who had a history of autoimmune disease or who were on systemic immunosuppression. Peripheral blood for TCR sequencing was collected from all dose cohorts at baseline, on cycle 4 day 1, and on cycle 7 day 1. The samples were drawn from a first-in-human, open-label, multicenter phase I dose-escalation trial of ivuxolimab. Adults with locally advanced or metastatic melanoma, renal cell carcinoma, hepatocellular carcinoma or head and neck squamous cell carcinoma were enrolled in the trial. Before TCR sequencing, CD4+ T cells and CD8+ T cells were sorted from peripheral blood as separate populations.

As regards this clone: The antigen this receptor binds is unknown. The input lacks base qualities; no much larger clone sits a single base away.

The origin of this receptor is an adult with an advanced solid tumor such as melanoma, head and neck, liver or kidney cancer. The sequencing here drew on CD4+ or CD8+ T cells sorted from blood, taken in a trial of the OX40 agonist ivuxolimab.

Read as DNA, the sequence is TGTGCCAGCAGGGGACAGGGGTCCTACGAGCAGTACTTC. The resulting protein is CASRGQGSYEQYF. The chain is made from TRBV2 and TRBJ2-7, with TRBD1 identical over 10 junction bases. As encoded in the germline V gene, CDR1 is SNHLY while CDR2 is FYNNEI. Compared with germline, V lacks 6 bases and J lacks 1 base; bases without a gene match: 0. Inclusive of the bounding cysteine and phenylalanine, the CDR3 is 13 residues long. Only the CDR3 portion is preserved as DNA: 39 bases, with reading frame beginning at the first base.